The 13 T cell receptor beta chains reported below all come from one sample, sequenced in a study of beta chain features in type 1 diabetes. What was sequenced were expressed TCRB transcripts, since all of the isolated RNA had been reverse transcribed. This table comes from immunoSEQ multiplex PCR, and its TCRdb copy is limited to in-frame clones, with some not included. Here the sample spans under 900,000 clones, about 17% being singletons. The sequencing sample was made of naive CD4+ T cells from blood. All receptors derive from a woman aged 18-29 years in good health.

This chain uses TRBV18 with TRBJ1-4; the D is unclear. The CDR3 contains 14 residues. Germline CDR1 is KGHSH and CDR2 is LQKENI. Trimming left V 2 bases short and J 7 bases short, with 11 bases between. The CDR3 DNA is TGTGCCAGCTCACCAGGTCCCGGAGCTGAAAAACTGTTTTTT. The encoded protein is CASSPGPGAEKLFF.

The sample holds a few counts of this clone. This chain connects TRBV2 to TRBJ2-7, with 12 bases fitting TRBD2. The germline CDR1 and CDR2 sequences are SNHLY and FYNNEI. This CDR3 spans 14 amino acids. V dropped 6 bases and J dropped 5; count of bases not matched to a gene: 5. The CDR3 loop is CASRMTSGRNEQYF. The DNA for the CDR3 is TGTGCCAGCAGGATGACTAGCGGGAGAAACGAGCAGTACTTC.

The CDR3 reads CASSTVYQETQYF. The CDR3 region has the DNA TGTGCCAGTAGTACCGTGTACCAAGAGACCCAGTACTTC. The chain uses TRBV19 and TRBJ2-5; no definite D call. The germline V and J ends were trimmed by 4 bases and 0 bases, with 6 bases remaining between them. Germline CDR1 and CDR2: LNHDA and SQIVND (reference sequence). The length of the CDR3 is 13 residues.

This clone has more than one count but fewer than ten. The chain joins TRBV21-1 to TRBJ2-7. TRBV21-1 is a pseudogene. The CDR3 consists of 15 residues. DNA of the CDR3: TGTGCCAGCAGCAAAGCAACGTGGGGGTTTTACGAGCAGTACTTC. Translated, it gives CASSKATWGFYEQYF.

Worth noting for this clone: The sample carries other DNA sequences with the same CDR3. DNA for the CDR3: TGTGCCAGCAGCTTAGTGGTGGGTCCCTACAATGAGCAGTTCTTC. Translation: CASSLVVGPYNEQFF. The V gene is TRBV7-2, the J gene TRBJ2-1; D is uncertain. This CDR3 has 15 residues. CDR1 SGHTA and CDR2 FQGNSA come from the germline V gene. Deletions cut 1 base from V and 2 bases from J, with 9 bases between. Based on the CDR3 plus reference TRBV7-2 and TRBJ2-1, the full variable domain is GAGVSQSPSNKVTEKGKDVELRCDPISGHTALYWYRQSLGQGLEFLIYFQGNSAPDKSGLPSDRFSAERTGGSVSTLTIQRTQQEDSAVYLCASSLVVGPYNEQFFGPGTRLTVL.

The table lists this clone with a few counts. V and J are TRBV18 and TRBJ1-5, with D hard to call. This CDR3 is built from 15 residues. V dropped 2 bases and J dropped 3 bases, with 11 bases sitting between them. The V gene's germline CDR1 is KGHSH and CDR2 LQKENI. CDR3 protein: CASSPGGQPNQPQHF. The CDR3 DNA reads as TGTGCCAGCTCACCAGGTGGGCAGCCCAATCAGCCCCAGCATTTT. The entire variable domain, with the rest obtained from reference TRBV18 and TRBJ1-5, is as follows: NAGVMQNPRHLVRRRGQEARLRCSPMKGHSHVYWYRQLPEEGLKFMVYLQKENIIDESGMPKERFSAEFPKEGPSILRIQQVVRGDSAAYFCASSPGGQPNQPQHFGDGTRLSIL.

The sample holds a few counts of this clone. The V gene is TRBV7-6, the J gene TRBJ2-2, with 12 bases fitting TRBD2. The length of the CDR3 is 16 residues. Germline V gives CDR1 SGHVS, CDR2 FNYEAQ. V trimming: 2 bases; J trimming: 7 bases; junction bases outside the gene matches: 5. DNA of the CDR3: TGTGCCAGCAGCTTAAGGACTAGCGGGACGGGCGGGGAGCTGTTTTTT. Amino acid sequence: CASSLRTSGTGGELFF.

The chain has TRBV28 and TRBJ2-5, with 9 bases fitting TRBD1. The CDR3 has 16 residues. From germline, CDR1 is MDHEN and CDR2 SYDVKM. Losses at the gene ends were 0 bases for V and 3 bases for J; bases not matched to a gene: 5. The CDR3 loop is CASSLWGQGTEETQYF. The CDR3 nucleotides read TGTGCCAGCAGTTTATGGGGACAGGGTACGGAAGAGACCCAGTACTTC.

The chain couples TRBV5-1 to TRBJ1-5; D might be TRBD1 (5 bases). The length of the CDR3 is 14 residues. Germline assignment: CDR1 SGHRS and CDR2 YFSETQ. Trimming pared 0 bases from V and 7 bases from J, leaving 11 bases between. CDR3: CASSLGAGGQPQHF. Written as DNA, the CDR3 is TGCGCCAGCAGCTTGGGGGCCGGGGGGCAGCCCCAGCATTTT.

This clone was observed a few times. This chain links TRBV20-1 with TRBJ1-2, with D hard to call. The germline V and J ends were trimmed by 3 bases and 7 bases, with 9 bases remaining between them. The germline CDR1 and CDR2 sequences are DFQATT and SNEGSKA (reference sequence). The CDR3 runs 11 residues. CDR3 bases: TGCAGTGCTAGCAGACGGGGTGGCTACACCTTC. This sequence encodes CSASRRGGYTF.

DNA for the CDR3: TGTGCTAGCTTTGGAGAATGGGAAAAACTGTTTTTT. It translates to CASFGEWEKLFF. The chain couples TRBV7-7 to TRBJ1-4; D is uncertain. The germline CDR1 and CDR2 sequences are SSHAT and FNYEAQ (reference sequence). The CDR3 loop spans 12 amino acids.

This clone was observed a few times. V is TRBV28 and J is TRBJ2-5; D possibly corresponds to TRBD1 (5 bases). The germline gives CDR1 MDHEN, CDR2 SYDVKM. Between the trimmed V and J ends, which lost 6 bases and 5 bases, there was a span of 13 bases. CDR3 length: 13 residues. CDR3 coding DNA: TGTGCCAGCAGACTCAGGGTTGAGGAGACCCAGTACTTC. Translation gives CASRLRVEETQYF.

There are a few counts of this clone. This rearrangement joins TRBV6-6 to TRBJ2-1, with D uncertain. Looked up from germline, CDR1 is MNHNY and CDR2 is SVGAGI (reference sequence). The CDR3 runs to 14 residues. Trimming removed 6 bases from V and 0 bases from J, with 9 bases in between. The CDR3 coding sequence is TGTGCCAGCAGCCACAGCTACTCCTACAATGAGCAGTTCTTC. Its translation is CASSHSYSYNEQFF.